Below, 29 T cell receptor beta chains from the same sample are listed, as sequenced in a study of cytomegalovirus exposure and HLA in healthy donors. PCR was performed using 60 Vbeta and 13 Jbeta primers. Produced via immunoSEQ multiplex PCR; TCRdb's table is partial and in-frame only. The data show roughly 120,000 clones, approximately 80% seen once. Sequenced sample: PBMCs. All receptors come from a man between 35 and 55 years old in good health and CMV-seronegative.

The chain has TRBV4-3 and TRBJ2-7, with 8 positions matching TRBD2. The junction had 6 bases not matched to a gene; V was cut back by 1 base and J by 7 bases. CDR3 length equals 14 residues. Germline V gives CDR1 LGHNA, CDR2 YSLEER. CDR3 nucleotides: TGCGCCAGCAGCCAAGGGCGGGGGGCTTGGGAGCAGTACTTC. Amino acids: CASSQGRGAWEQYF.

V and J are TRBV11-1 and TRBJ1-4; TRBD1 aligns across 7 bases. CDR3 size: 14 residues. Losses at the gene ends were 3 bases for V and 4 bases for J; bases not matched to a gene: 2. CDR1 and CDR2 from the germline V gene are SGHAT and FQDESV (reference sequence). CDR3: CASSLGQHNEKLFF. The DNA for the CDR3 is TGTGCCAGCAGCTTGGGACAGCATAATGAAAAACTGTTTTTT.

This clone was observed a single time. The J gene is TRBJ2-1, the V gene TRBV9; D is unclear. The ends were cut back, 1 base at V and 5 bases at J, with 7 bases in the middle. There are 13 residues in the CDR3. In germline, CDR1 is SGDLS, CDR2 YYNGEE. The CDR3 bases are TGTGCCAGCAGCGTAAACACTAACAATGAGCAGTTCTTC. Encoded protein: CASSVNTNNEQFF.

V usage is TRBV5-1 and J usage is TRBJ2-2; 8 bases are shared with TRBD2. The V and J ends lost 4 bases and 2 bases, in that order; junction bases with no gene match: 10. Germline loops: CDR1 SGHRS, CDR2 YFSETQ. This CDR3 is 17 amino acids long. CDR3 loop: CASSHRSSGANTGELFF. In DNA, the CDR3 is TGCGCCAGCAGCCACCGGAGTAGCGGGGCTAACACCGGGGAGCTGTTTTTT.

V usage is TRBV7-3 and J usage is TRBJ2-2, with TRBD1 matching 8 bases. Losses at the gene ends were 5 bases for V and 5 bases for J; bases not matched to a gene: 7. CDR3 length: 15 amino acids. Germline CDR1 is SGHTA and CDR2 is FQGTGA. The CDR3 sequence: CASSPGQGLTGELFF. CDR3 sequence (DNA): TGTGCCAGCAGCCCCGGACAGGGATTGACCGGGGAGCTGTTTTTT.

This clone was seen once. The chain recombines TRBV2 with TRBJ2-2, with D hard to call. The CDR3 totals 13 residues. With 7 bases removed from V and 2 bases from J, the gap between germline ends came to 8 bases. Germline V CDR1 and CDR2: SNHLY, FYNNEI. The CDR3 spells CASNRQNTGELFF. The CDR3 nucleotides are TGTGCCAGCAACAGACAAAACACCGGGGAGCTGTTTTTT.

V and J are TRBV6-5 and TRBJ1-1, with D tentatively TRBD1 (5 bases). V lost 6 bases and J lost 4, with 12 bases in between. The CDR3 sequence is 13 residues long. CDR1 is MNHEY and CDR2 is SVGAGI in the germline V gene. The DNA of the CDR3 is TGTGCCAGCAGGTCTATAGGGGCCACTGAAGCTTTCTTT. Protein: CASRSIGATEAFF.

Many counts were recorded for this clone. Within the sample, other DNA sequences also encode this same CDR3. This CDR3 reads CASSERGHRETQYF. The CDR3 coding sequence is TGTGCCAGCAGTGAAAGGGGACATAGAGAGACCCAGTACTTC. V is TRBV25-1 and J is TRBJ2-5; perhaps TRBD1 as D (6 bases). The CDR3 extends over 14 amino acids. V lost 2 bases and J 4 bases, leaving 11 bases between the germline ends. From germline, CDR1 is MGHDK and CDR2 SYGVNS.

This rearrangement joins TRBV29-1 to TRBJ1-1, with D possibly TRBD1 on 6 matching bases. The CDR3 covers 13 residues. Germline loops: CDR1 SQVTM, CDR2 ANQGSEA. The V gene lost 7 bases and the J gene lost 11 bases, with 23 bases spanning the gap. CDR3 sequence: CSAEGDRQHYAFF. CDR3 DNA: TGCAGCGCCGAGGGGGACCGCCAACACTATGCTTTCTTT.

J is TRBJ2-1 and V is TRBV21-1; TRBD2 is the table's D call, not checked against the DNA. TRBV21-1 is a recognized pseudogene. The CDR3 totals 18 residues. This CDR3 is CASTPFHPTGGSYNEQFF. CDR3 nucleotides: TGTGCCAGCACGCCTTTTCACCCAACGGGGGGCTCCTACAATGAGCAGTTCTTC.

J is TRBJ2-5 and V is TRBV13, with D possibly TRBD2 on 6 matching bases. V was cut by 2 bases and J by 2 bases, with 15 bases left in between. Per the germline V gene, CDR1 is PRHDT and CDR2 is FYEKMQ (reference sequence). The CDR3 sequence is 16 residues long. This chain's CDR3 is CASSLLRIRGQETQYF. CDR3 DNA sequence: TGTGCCAGCAGCTTATTACGTATTCGGGGGCAAGAGACCCAGTACTTC.

V and J are TRBV13 and TRBJ1-1; D gene uncertain. The length of the CDR3 is 14 residues. The V gene's germline CDR1 is PRHDT and CDR2 FYEKMQ (reference sequence). V dropped 8 bases and J dropped 5 bases, with 18 bases sitting between them. CDR3 coding DNA: TGTGCCAGCGGCGCTACCGCGACGGGGACTGAAGCTTTCTTT. Its translation is CASGATATGTEAFF. Full variable domain (outside the CDR3, taken from reference TRBV13 and TRBJ1-1): AAGVIQSPRHLIKEKRETATLKCYPIPRHDTVYWYQQGPGQDPQFLISFYEKMQSDKGSIPDRFSAQQFSDYHSELNMSSLELGDSALYFCASGATATGTEAFFGQGTRLTVV.

The chain links TRBV28 to TRBJ2-1, with a tentative D call TRBD2 (5 bases). The V and J ends lost 3 bases and 0 bases respectively, with 21 bases between them. The CDR3 is 19 amino acids. Germline assignment: CDR1 MDHEN and CDR2 SYDVKM. The CDR3 sequence: CASSFLLEVGFSSYNEQFF. The CDR3 nucleotides read TGTGCCAGCAGTTTTCTCTTGGAGGTGGGGTTCAGCTCCTACAATGAGCAGTTCTTC.

V and J are TRBV7-2 and TRBJ2-1; TRBD2 matches 10 bases. Trimming took 2 bases from V and 6 from J; bases not matched to a gene: 7. Germline-derived CDR1 and CDR2 are SGHTA and FQGNSA. There are 16 residues in the CDR3. The CDR3 DNA is TGTGCCAGCAGCTTATCAAGCGGGGGGGCCCCCAATGAGCAGTTCTTC. It translates to CASSLSSGGAPNEQFF.

The rearrangement links TRBV5-5 to TRBJ1-2; D may be TRBD1 (5 bases). Trimming cost V 2 bases and J 5 bases, with 13 bases left between them. This CDR3 region has 14 residues. Germline values: CDR1 SGHKS, CDR2 YYEKEE (reference sequence). The CDR3 loop reads CASSLIDGGYGYTF. The CDR3 DNA sequence: TGTGCCAGCAGCTTAATAGATGGGGGGTATGGCTACACCTTC.

This clone appeared a few times. The rearrangement uses TRBV19 and TRBJ2-7, with a possible D match to TRBD2 (5 bases). V shed 5 bases and J shed 2 bases, with 7 bases lying between them. Germline loops: CDR1 LNHDA, CDR2 SQIVND (reference sequence). This CDR3 has 12 residues. For the CDR3, the DNA is TGTGCCAGTAGTTCCGGGGCCTACGAGCAGTACTTC. Translated: CASSSGAYEQYF.

The table lists this clone with a few counts. The chain employs TRBV28 and TRBJ2-2; D unresolved. V gave up 7 bases and J gave up 7 bases, with 10 bases separating them. CDR1 and CDR2 from the germline V gene are MDHEN and SYDVKM. The CDR3 totals 12 residues. DNA for the CDR3: TGTGCCAGCAACGTGTACAACGGGGAGCTGTTTTTT. This sequence encodes CASNVYNGELFF. The variable domain in full, completed from reference TRBV28 and TRBJ2-2, reads DVKVTQSSRYLVKRTGEKVFLECVQDMDHENMFWYRQDPGLGLRLIYFSYDVKMKEKGDIPEGYSVSREKKERFSLILESASTNQTSMYLCASNVYNGELFFGEGSRLTVL.

The chain couples TRBV5-6 to TRBJ1-5; 9 bases are shared with TRBD1. The CDR3 extends over 15 amino acids. Germline CDR1 and CDR2: SGHDT and YYEEEE. V was clipped by 4 bases and J by 7 bases; unmatched bases: 9. The CDR3 sequence is CASSVAGTGHQPQHF. The CDR3 coding sequence is TGTGCCAGCAGCGTGGCCGGGACAGGGCACCAGCCCCAGCATTTT.

This clone turned up a few times. The chain joins TRBV6-6 to TRBJ2-2; TRBD1 matches at 9 bases. CDR3 size: 15 residues. The junction had 10 bases not matched to a gene; V was cut back by 6 bases and J by 8 bases. Germline V gives CDR1 MNHNY, CDR2 SVGAGI (reference sequence). CDR3 sequence: CASRGEQGATGELFF. DNA of the CDR3: TGTGCCAGCAGGGGAGAACAGGGGGCCACGGGGGAGCTGTTTTTT.

The chain employs TRBV5-4 and TRBJ1-3; the D gene is possibly TRBD1 (5 bases). This CDR3 spans 15 amino acids. V dropped 2 bases and J dropped 0 bases, with 9 bases sitting between them. The germline V gene has CDR1 SGHNT and CDR2 YYREEE (reference sequence). As DNA, the CDR3 is TGTGCCAGCAGCTTTGGACAATTCTCTGGAAACACCATATATTTT. Its protein product is CASSFGQFSGNTIYF.

CDR3 amino acids: CASSQDSYQETQYF. The CDR3 DNA reads TGTGCCAGCAGCCAGGACAGCTACCAAGAGACCCAGTACTTC. The chain couples TRBV7-6 to TRBJ2-5; TRBD1 might be the D (6 bases). V lost 5 bases and J lost 0, with 10 bases in between. Germline CDR1 is SGHVS and CDR2 is FNYEAQ. This CDR3 region has 14 residues. The entire variable domain, with the rest obtained from reference TRBV7-6 and TRBJ2-5, is as follows: GAGVSQSPRYKVTKRGQDVALRCDPISGHVSLYWYRQALGQGPEFLTYFNYEAQQDKSGLPNDRFSAERPEGSISTLTIQRTEQRDSAMYRCASSQDSYQETQYFGPGTRLLVL.

This sequence joins TRBV5-1 and TRBJ2-1; 7 positions match TRBD2. Trimming cost V 3 bases and J 6 bases; bases outside gene matches: 3. Germline loops: CDR1 SGHRS, CDR2 YFSETQ. The CDR3 contains 13 residues. The CDR3 protein is CASSSGLVNEQFF. In DNA, the CDR3 is TGCGCCAGCAGCTCCGGACTAGTCAATGAGCAGTTCTTC.

The rearrangement links TRBV7-9 to TRBJ1-6, with D unclear. The CDR3 has 14 residues. Germline CDR1 reads SEHNR; CDR2 reads FQNEAQ (reference sequence). V shed 6 bases and J shed 8 bases, with 14 bases lying between them. CDR3 coding DNA: TGTGCCAGCAGTTTCTGGGTTACAGATTCACCCCTCCACTTT. This translates into CASSFWVTDSPLHF.

The chain has TRBV6-1 and TRBJ1-4, with 8 bases matching TRBD1. The ends lost 4 bases at V and 4 bases at J; junction bases unmatched: 5. The length of the CDR3 is 15 residues. Germline V CDR1 and CDR2: MNHNS, SASEGT. The DNA of the CDR3 is TGTGCCAGCAGTGGGACAGGGAGCGTTAATGAAAAACTGTTTTTT. Amino acids: CASSGTGSVNEKLFF.

In its sample, this clone was seen once. The J gene is TRBJ1-5, the V gene TRBV11-2; the D gene is possibly TRBD1 (6 bases). The CDR3 spans 15 residues. Trimming removed 5 bases from V and 2 bases from J, with 13 bases in between. Germline V gives CDR1 SGHAT, CDR2 FQNNGV. The CDR3 sequence is CASSPQGSGNQPQHF. The CDR3 nucleotides read TGTGCCAGCAGCCCACAGGGAAGTGGCAATCAGCCCCAGCATTTT. Full variable domain (missing parts from reference TRBV11-2 and TRBJ1-5): EAGVAQSPRYKIIEKRQSVAFWCNPISGHATLYWYQQILGQGPKLLIQFQNNGVVDDSQLPKDRFSAERLKGVDSTLKIQPAKLEDSAVYLCASSPQGSGNQPQHFGDGTRLSIL.

V usage is TRBV27 and J usage is TRBJ1-1, with D maybe TRBD1 (5 bases). CDR3 length: 14 residues. The ends were cut back, 5 bases at V and 5 bases at J, with 15 bases in the middle. Germline V gene data show CDR1 as MNHEY and CDR2 as SMNVEV (reference sequence). As DNA, the CDR3 is TGTGCCAGCAGTAAGGGACGGGGGGGGACTGAAGCTTTCTTT. Amino acid sequence: CASSKGRGGTEAFF.

In this sample, this clone turned up once. This chain links TRBV2 with TRBJ1-6; TRBD1 is a possible D gene (5 bases). V was pared by 8 bases and J by 6 bases, with 17 bases between. Germline V gives CDR1 SNHLY, CDR2 FYNNEI. The CDR3 is 15 amino acids. The CDR3 region has the DNA TGTGCCAGCCAAAACACGGGACTGATTAATTCACCCCTCCACTTT. Its protein product is CASQNTGLINSPLHF.

CDR3 loop: CASGDRYSNQPQHF. In DNA, the CDR3 is TGTGCCAGCGGGGACAGATATAGCAATCAGCCCCAGCATTTT. V is TRBV13 and J is TRBJ1-5, with 7 positions matching TRBD1. Trimming cost V 8 bases and J 0 bases; bases outside gene matches: 4. This CDR3 spans 14 amino acids. CDR1 and CDR2 from the germline V gene are PRHDT and FYEKMQ (reference sequence).

This chain joins TRBV7-2 and TRBJ2-7, with a tentative D call TRBD2 (5 bases). This CDR3 region has 14 residues. From germline, CDR1 is SGHTA and CDR2 FQGNSA. Trimming cost V 5 bases and J 3 bases, with 14 bases left between them. As DNA, the CDR3 is TGTGCCAGCAGCCGCGGACTGGCTAACTACGAGCAGTACTTC. Its protein is CASSRGLANYEQYF.